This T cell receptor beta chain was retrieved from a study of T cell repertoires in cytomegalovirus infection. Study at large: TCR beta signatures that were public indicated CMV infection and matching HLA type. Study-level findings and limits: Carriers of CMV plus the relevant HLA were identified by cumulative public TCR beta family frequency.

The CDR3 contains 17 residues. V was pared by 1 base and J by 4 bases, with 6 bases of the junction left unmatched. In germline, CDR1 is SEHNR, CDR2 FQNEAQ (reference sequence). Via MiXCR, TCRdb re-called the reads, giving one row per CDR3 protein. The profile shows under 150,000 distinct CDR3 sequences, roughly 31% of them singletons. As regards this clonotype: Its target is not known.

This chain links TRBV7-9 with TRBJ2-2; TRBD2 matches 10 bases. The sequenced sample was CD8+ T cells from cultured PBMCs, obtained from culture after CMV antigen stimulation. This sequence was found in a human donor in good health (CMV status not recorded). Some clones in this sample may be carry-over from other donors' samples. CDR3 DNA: TGTGCCAGCAGCTTAGGCCTAGCGGGGGCCGTCACCGGGGAGCTGTTTTTT. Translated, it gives CASSLGLAGAVTGELFF.